The present T cell receptor (beta chain) was sequenced within a study of cytomegalovirus exposure and HLA in healthy donors. Findings and limits, study-wide: With later analysis, a missense DCLRE1C variant became linked to TCR beta V- and J-gene trimming. Researchers reportedly found TCR beta sequences accurately predicted most subjects' HLA-A and HLA-B alleles. 150 or so TCR beta chains were listed as cytomegalovirus-associated.

The donors comprised healthy bone marrow donors. On this clone: The antigen remains undetermined.

Primers: 60 Vbeta forward and 13 Jbeta reverse. Only in-frame clones appear in the TCRdb table, and some are missing; sequencing was by immunoSEQ multiplex PCR. The table has 130,000 to 150,000 clones, 60% to 85% seen once. Sequenced sample: PBMCs. The clonotype originates from a man aged 18-30 years in good health and CMV-seronegative.

CDR3 amino acids: CASSLVAGGDEQYF. The CDR3 region has the DNA TGCGCCAGCAGCTTGGTCGCGGGAGGAGACGAGCAGTACTTC. The chain carries TRBV5-1 and TRBJ2-7; 8 nucleotides align to TRBD2. Germline V gives CDR1 SGHRS, CDR2 YFSETQ. The ends lost 0 bases at V and 5 bases at J; junction bases unmatched: 4. There are 14 residues in the CDR3.